These T cell receptor beta chains were read from a single sample in a study of T-cell memory formation after mild COVID-19. TCRdb re-called the 5' RACE reads with MiXCR, one entry per CDR3 protein. The table includes fewer than 50,000 distinct CDR3 sequences, 10% to 15% detected once. Sequencing was done on a sample of PBMCs or a T cell subset sorted from them (not recorded which). Receptors were obtained from a man aged 18 to 30 who had mild COVID-19 (a few samples of this study predate the infection). Cell type and time point are not known. CDR3s include the opening cysteine and the closing phenylalanine or tryptophan. Fields, in order: J gene, V gene, clone size, D gene, CDR3 DNA, CDR3 protein. A D gene is named only where the DNA matches it firmly. Clone size, where shown, is once, few, many, or a class for clones that have expanded.

J: TRBJ2-3
V: TRBV5-6
size: few
D: TRBD1
DNA: TGTGCCAGCAGCCTTCTGACAGGGGCACTGGGAGATACGCAGTATTTT
CDR3: CASSLLTGALGDTQYF

J: TRBJ1-1
V: TRBV5-4
size: -
D: TRBD1
DNA: TGTGCCAGCAGCTATGGGACAGCCGTCCGGAACACTGAAGCTTTCTTT
CDR3: CASSYGTAVRNTEAFF

J: TRBJ2-7
V: TRBV20-1
size: once
D: -
DNA: TGCAGTGCTAGATTCCTCAGATCCTATTCCTACGAGCAGTACTTC
CDR3: CSARFLRSYSYEQYF

J: TRBJ2-1
V: TRBV5-1
size: many
D: TRBD2
DNA: TGCGCCAGCAGCTTGGAAGCGGGGAACTACAATGAGCAGTTCTTC
CDR3: CASSLEAGNYNEQFF

J: TRBJ1-6
V: TRBV4-1
size: -
D: TRBD1
DNA: TGCGCCAGCAGCCAAGAACCTACATTAGGACAGGGAAGTGTATATTCACCCCTCCACTTT
CDR3: CASSQEPTLGQGSVYSPLHF

J: TRBJ2-5
V: TRBV18
size: -
D: -
DNA: TGTGCCAGCTCACGGGGTAATCAAGAGACCCAGTACTTC
CDR3: CASSRGNQETQYF

J: TRBJ2-1
V: TRBV10-3
size: few
D: TRBD1
DNA: TGTGCCAGCCGGGACAGGGGGAATGAGCAGTTCTTC
CDR3: CASRDRGNEQFF

J: TRBJ2-3
V: TRBV4-2
size: -
D: -
DNA: TGTGCCAGCAGCCAGGACCGGGTGAGCAAAGATACGCAGTATTTT
CDR3: CASSQDRVSKDTQYF

J: TRBJ2-3
V: TRBV7-3
size: -
D: -
DNA: TGTGCCAGCAGCTCGGGGTTCGATACGCAGTATTTT
CDR3: CASSSGFDTQYF

J: TRBJ2-2
V: TRBV27
size: -
D: TRBD1
DNA: TGTGCCAGCAGTACACCGACAGGGCCCGGGGAGCTGTTTTTT
CDR3: CASSTPTGPGELFF

J: TRBJ2-3
V: TRBV6-5
size: -
D: TRBD2
DNA: TGTGCCAGCAGTTACTCGCGGCGACTAGCGGGGCGCACAGATACGCAGTATTTT
CDR3: CASSYSRRLAGRTDTQYF

J: TRBJ2-7
V: TRBV7-2
size: -
D: TRBD1
DNA: TGTGCCAGCAGCTTGGGACAGGGGGCGGGCGAGCAGTACTTC
CDR3: CASSLGQGAGEQYF

J: TRBJ2-3
V: TRBV5-6
size: few
D: -
DNA: TGTGCCAGCAGTCGGCCTGGGGATACGCAGTATTTT
CDR3: CASSRPGDTQYF

J: TRBJ2-3
V: TRBV13
size: medium-sized
D: -
DNA: TGTGCCAGCAGCTTCTCCAGCACAGATACGCAGTATTTT
CDR3: CASSFSSTDTQYF

J: TRBJ2-1
V: TRBV2
size: few
D: TRBD1
DNA: TGTGCCAGCAGTGAGATGACAGGGTACGTTGAGCAGTTCTTC
CDR3: CASSEMTGYVEQFF

J: TRBJ2-1
V: TRBV5-1
size: many
D: TRBD2
DNA: TGCGCCAGCAGCCACGACTGGGCGGGGGGCAATGAGCAGTTCTTC
CDR3: CASSHDWAGGNEQFF

J: TRBJ1-2
V: TRBV5-1
size: -
D: -
DNA: TGCGCCAGCAGCTTACTACAGGAATATGGCTACACCTTC
CDR3: CASSLLQEYGYTF

J: TRBJ1-6
V: TRBV20-1
size: -
D: -
DNA: TGCAGTGCTAGAGAAATCGGAATCTCGGACTATAATTCACCCCTCCACTTT
CDR3: CSAREIGISDYNSPLHF

J: TRBJ2-4
V: TRBV3-1
size: -
D: -
DNA: TGTGCCAGCAGCTCCAGACAACAGGGAGCCAAAAACATTCAGTACTTC
CDR3: CASSSRQQGAKNIQYF

J: TRBJ2-3
V: TRBV5-1
size: few
D: -
DNA: TGCGCCAGCAGCTTGGCCGGGACGGAACCTGATACGCAGTATTTT
CDR3: CASSLAGTEPDTQYF

J: TRBJ2-5
V: TRBV10-2
size: many
D: -
DNA: TGCGCCAGCAGTTCCGACAGTAGGGAGACCCAGTACTTC
CDR3: CASSSDSRETQYF

J: TRBJ2-3
V: TRBV19
size: once
D: TRBD2
DNA: TGTGCCAGTACAACTAGCGGCCCTAGCACAGATACGCAGTATTTT
CDR3: CASTTSGPSTDTQYF

J: TRBJ2-3
V: TRBV12-3/TRBV12-4
size: few
D: -
DNA: TGTGCCAGCAGCCCCGGTTTCACAGATACGCAGTATTTT
CDR3: CASSPGFTDTQYF

J: TRBJ1-4
V: TRBV7-9
size: few
D: TRBD1
DNA: TGTGCCAGCAGCCTGGGACAGGTTTCTGAAAAACTGTTTTTT
CDR3: CASSLGQVSEKLFF

J: TRBJ2-1
V: TRBV25-1
size: many
D: -
DNA: TGTGCCAGCAGTTTACAGGGAAACTCCTACAATGAGCAGTTCTTC
CDR3: CASSLQGNSYNEQFF

J: TRBJ2-3
V: TRBV23-1
size: -
D: TRBD2
DNA: TGCGCCAGCAGTCATTACGTAGCGGGGGCTAGCACAGATACGCAGTATTTT
CDR3: CASSHYVAGASTDTQYF

J: TRBJ2-4
V: TRBV9
size: few
D: TRBD1
DNA: TGTGCCAGCAGCGTAGGGTCAGGGGGCCTAGCCAAAAACATTCAGTACTTC
CDR3: CASSVGSGGLAKNIQYF

J: TRBJ2-3
V: TRBV6-2/TRBV6-3
size: -
D: -
DNA: TGTGCCAGCAGTTCGGGCACAGATACGCAGTATTTT
CDR3: CASSSGTDTQYF

J: TRBJ2-2
V: TRBV27
size: few
D: -
DNA: TGTGCCAGCAGTTTATCAGGGCCCGGGGAGCTGTTTTTT
CDR3: CASSLSGPGELFF

J: TRBJ2-4
V: TRBV4-3
size: many
D: TRBD2
DNA: TGCGCCAGCAGCCATGGGACTAGCGGGGGGGCGGAAAACATTCAGTACTTC
CDR3: CASSHGTSGGAENIQYF

J: TRBJ2-3
V: TRBV7-2
size: many
D: -
DNA: TGTGCCAGCAGCTTACGGCTTGATACGCAGTATTTT
CDR3: CASSLRLDTQYF

J: TRBJ2-3
V: TRBV4-1
size: few
D: TRBD1
DNA: TGCGCCAGCAGCCAAGACCCCAGGGGGCTGTCAGATACGCAGTATTTT
CDR3: CASSQDPRGLSDTQYF

J: TRBJ1-3
V: TRBV7-3
size: -
D: TRBD1
DNA: TGTGCCAGCAGCTTGACAGGGGTAGGCTCTGGAAACACCATATATTTT
CDR3: CASSLTGVGSGNTIYF

J: TRBJ2-2
V: TRBV7-3
size: -
D: -
DNA: TGTGCCAGCAGCTTAACTCGGCCGCCCGGGGAGCTGTTTTTT
CDR3: CASSLTRPPGELFF

J: TRBJ2-3
V: TRBV11-2
size: many
D: -
DNA: TGTGCCAGCAGCTTAGTCCGGGGGTCAGAAACAGATACGCAGTATTTT
CDR3: CASSLVRGSETDTQYF

J: TRBJ1-2
V: TRBV23-1
size: -
D: -
DNA: TGCGCCAGCAGTCAATCGGGGCCGGAGGACAGCCTCTATGGCTACACCTTC
CDR3: CASSQSGPEDSLYGYTF

J: TRBJ1-5
V: TRBV28
size: -
D: -
DNA: TGTGCCAGCAGTTCAGGAGGGGGGAACAATCAGCCCCAGCATTTT
CDR3: CASSSGGGNNQPQHF

J: TRBJ2-7
V: TRBV4-1
size: -
D: -
DNA: TGCGCCAGCAGCCTTAGCGCCCTCGAATACGAGCAGTACTTC
CDR3: CASSLSALEYEQYF

J: TRBJ1-1
V: TRBV4-3
size: few
D: -
DNA: TGCGCCAGCAGCCAAGATTTGCCCATCCAGAACACTGAAGCTTTCTTT
CDR3: CASSQDLPIQNTEAFF

J: TRBJ2-1
V: TRBV5-6
size: -
D: -
DNA: TGTGCCAGCAGCTTGAACCAGGGAAGGTACAATGAGCAGTTCTTC
CDR3: CASSLNQGRYNEQFF

J: TRBJ2-3
V: TRBV4-1
size: many
D: -
DNA: TGCGCCAGCAGCCAAGAGATGGCCCCCTCCACAGATACGCAGTATTTT
CDR3: CASSQEMAPSTDTQYF

J: TRBJ2-3
V: TRBV9
size: few
D: -
DNA: TGTGCCAGCAGCAAAACGGGTATCAGCACAGATACGCAGTATTTT
CDR3: CASSKTGISTDTQYF

J: TRBJ2-5
V: TRBV11-2
size: few
D: TRBD2
DNA: TGTGCCAGCAGCCGGACTAGCGGTCAAGAGACCCAGTACTTC
CDR3: CASSRTSGQETQYF

J: TRBJ2-2
V: TRBV4-3
size: -
D: -
DNA: TGCGCCAGCAGCCAAAAGGCAATCACGAACACCGGGGAGCTGTTTTTT
CDR3: CASSQKAITNTGELFF

J: TRBJ2-2
V: TRBV10-3
size: -
D: TRBD2
DNA: TGTGCCATCAACGGGGGGACGAACACCGGGGAGCTGTTTTTT
CDR3: CAINGGTNTGELFF

J: TRBJ2-3
V: TRBV11-2
size: few
D: -
DNA: TGTGCCAGCAGCTCTTTTCTGGAAGCCTGGAATACGCAGTATTTT
CDR3: CASSSFLEAWNTQYF

J: TRBJ2-7
V: TRBV3-1
size: few
D: -
DNA: TGTGCCAGCAGCCGCTCGAGAGGGGGGGCGCAGAGAGAGCAGTACTTC
CDR3: CASSRSRGGAQREQYF

J: TRBJ1-1
V: TRBV25-1
size: -
D: -
DNA: TGTGCCAGCAGTGAATATTCAGGGAGGTTCACTGAAGCTTTCTTT
CDR3: CASSEYSGRFTEAFF

J: TRBJ1-5
V: TRBV6-6
size: few
D: TRBD1
DNA: TGTGCCAGCAGTTACGGTTCGACAGGGGGGTCGGGCAATCAGCCCCAGCATTTT
CDR3: CASSYGSTGGSGNQPQHF

J: TRBJ2-7
V: TRBV4-1
size: few
D: -
DNA: TGCGCCAGCAGCCAAGTGGAGGAGGGCGAGCAGTACTTC
CDR3: CASSQVEEGEQYF

J: TRBJ2-3
V: TRBV10-3
size: -
D: TRBD1
DNA: TGTGCCATCAGTGAATCAGGACAGGGCCTGGATACGCAGTATTTT
CDR3: CAISESGQGLDTQYF

J: TRBJ2-5
V: TRBV7-9
size: few
D: -
DNA: TGTGCCAGCAGCCGGGACGTAGAAGAGACCCAGTACTTC
CDR3: CASSRDVEETQYF

J: TRBJ1-5
V: TRBV5-8
size: -
D: -
DNA: TGTGCCAGCAGCTTTGAGGGATTTAGCAATCAGCCCCAGCATTTT
CDR3: CASSFEGFSNQPQHF

J: TRBJ1-2
V: TRBV7-2
size: many
D: -
DNA: TGTGCCAGCAGCTCGACAGCCGGAGGAGGCTACACCTTC
CDR3: CASSSTAGGGYTF

J: TRBJ2-7
V: TRBV7-2
size: -
D: -
DNA: TGTGCCAGCAGCTTAGTCGAAACCTACGAGCAGTACTTC
CDR3: CASSLVETYEQYF

J: TRBJ1-1
V: TRBV5-6
size: few
D: TRBD1
DNA: TGTGCCAGCAGCTTTAAGGGGGCCCTTGAAGCTTTCTTT
CDR3: CASSFKGALEAFF

J: TRBJ2-7
V: TRBV4-3
size: many
D: TRBD1
DNA: TGCGCCAGCAGCCAAGGCGGGCAGGGGGCGTACGAGCAGTACTTC
CDR3: CASSQGGQGAYEQYF